This T cell receptor beta chain is drawn from a study of T cell repertoires in cytomegalovirus infection (dated by TCRdb to between 2018 and 2021). Study-wide context: The HLA type of each donor mattered for the analysis, because public TCR beta signatures pointed to carriage of CMV infection along with the matching HLA type. Summary of the overall study and its limitations: The ex vivo response was dominated by HLA-C-restricted CMV-specific TCR beta clonotypes, which also provided the single most frequent clonotype in two of eight donors. Carriers of CMV infection plus the relevant HLA type were discriminated by the cumulative frequency of public TCR beta family members in the study cohort and in an independent roughly 320-donor cohort.

These reads were obtained on an Illumina HiSeq 1500. The public reads were run again by TCRdb, first through fastp at Q25 and then through MiXCR, and only productive beta chains were kept. A single entry per CDR3 protein holds the most common genes and DNA from its merged rows. Present in this sample are about 330,000 distinct CDR3 sequences, more than 8% of which were seen just once. Together, the top ten hold 4.3% of the sample. Trimming removed 1 base from V and 6 bases from J, leaving 4 bases between the germline ends. Based on the germline V gene, the CDR1 and CDR2 sequences are SGHTA and FQGNSA. There are 12 amino acids in the CDR3, from cysteine to phenylalanine inclusive. Left in the record is the CDR3 DNA by itself, 36 bases read in frame from the first base. This clonotype has just a few counts. Its antigen remains undetermined. It has no much larger one-base neighbor in the sample; base qualities were not kept.

The V and J genes are TRBV7-2 and TRBJ1-5, with the D gene too uncertain to name. Sequencing was done on a sample of PBMCs. The receptor's source is a human donor in good health (CMV status not recorded). Some clones in this sample may be carry-over from other donors' samples. The DNA sequence is as follows: TGTGCCAGCAGCTTAGTGAGTCAGCCCCAGCATTTT. Its translation is CASSLVSQPQHF.